The rows below give T cell receptor beta chains drawn from one sample of a study of blood T cell repertoires in COVID-19. Sequenced by immunoSEQ multiplex PCR; TCRdb stores in-frame clones only, minus some. The table lists roughly 180,000 clones, 87% of them singletons. What was sequenced was PBMCs or T cells enriched from blood (not recorded which). The receptor source for this set is a woman in her thirties who had recovered from COVID-19. CDR3s include the opening cysteine and the closing phenylalanine or tryptophan. A D gene is named only where the DNA matches it firmly. Rows may omit the clone size; those that give it use once, few, many or a size class.

j_call,clone_size,d_call,v_call,cdr3_nt,cdr3_aa
TRBJ1-2,.,.,TRBV7-9,TGTGCCAGCAGCTTATGGGCCAGGGAGGGTGATGGCTACACCTTC,CASSLWAREGDGYTF
TRBJ2-3,.,TRBD2,TRBV11-3,TGTGCCAGCAGCTACCTAGCGGGTGGGGGCACAGATACGCAGTATTTT,CASSYLAGGGTDTQYF
TRBJ2-2,.,TRBD2,TRBV6-1,TGTGCCAGCAGTGTGGGACTAGCGGGAGTACGAACCGGGGAGCTGTTTTTT,CASSVGLAGVRTGELFF
TRBJ2-1,.,TRBD2,TRBV19,TGTGCCAGCGGGACTAGCGGACTCAATGAGCAGTTCTTC,CASGTSGLNEQFF
TRBJ2-7,.,.,TRBV7-6,TGTGCCAGCAGCTTAGCGGGGCAAAACTACGAGCAGTACTTC,CASSLAGQNYEQYF
TRBJ2-7,.,TRBD1,TRBV4-3,TGCGCCAGCAGCCGCTTGACAGGGGGCCCCTACGAGCAGTACTTC,CASSRLTGGPYEQYF
TRBJ1-2,.,TRBD1,TRBV11-3,TGTGCCAGCAGCCAAAGACAGGGGGGTTACTATGGCTACACCTTC,CASSQRQGGYYGYTF
TRBJ2-3,once,TRBD2,TRBV14,TGTGCCAGCCCCCGGGGGGGACCTAGCACAGATACGCAGTATTTT,CASPRGGPSTDTQYF
TRBJ1-6,.,.,TRBV18,TGTGCCAGCTGTGACAGGAGCTCCTATAATTCACCCCTCCACTTT,CASCDRSSYNSPLHF
TRBJ1-1,.,.,TRBV14,TGTGCCAGCAGCCAAGGAGTGGGGCAGACGAACACTGAAGCTTTCTTT,CASSQGVGQTNTEAFF
TRBJ2-7,.,TRBD2,TRBV6-5,TGTGCCAGCAGTTACTCGACAAGCGGGGGCCTGGAGCAGTACTTC,CASSYSTSGGLEQYF
TRBJ2-1,.,TRBD2,TRBV19,TGTGCCAGTAGTACGGCTAGCGGGGGGTACAATGAGCAGTTCTTC,CASSTASGGYNEQFF
TRBJ2-2,once,TRBD1,TRBV27,TGTGCCAGCAGTTATCAGGGGGCGAACACCGGGGAGCTGTTTTTT,CASSYQGANTGELFF
TRBJ2-7,.,.,TRBV15,TGTGCCACCAGCAGAGATCAAGCCTCCTACGAGCAGTACTTC,CATSRDQASYEQYF
TRBJ2-1,.,TRBD2,TRBV28,TGTGCCAGCAGTCAACTAGCGGGAGGGAGCTCCTACAATGAGCAGTTCTTC,CASSQLAGGSSYNEQFF
TRBJ1-1,.,.,TRBV19,TGTGCCAGTAGTGCCCTCGAAACCGGGGACACTGAAGCTTTCTTT,CASSALETGDTEAFF
TRBJ2-1,many,.,TRBV2,TGTGCCAGCCGGTCTAGAATCTACAATGAGCAGTTCTTC,CASRSRIYNEQFF
TRBJ1-4,.,TRBD1,TRBV10-3,TGTGCCATCAGTGATCATCGGACAGGGCTGGATGAAAAACTGTTTTTT,CAISDHRTGLDEKLFF
TRBJ1-6,.,TRBD1,TRBV5-6,TGTGCCAGCAGCCCCCGGGACAGGGATAATTCACCCCTCCACTTT,CASSPRDRDNSPLHF
TRBJ2-3,.,TRBD2,TRBV13,TGTGCCAGCAGCTTACGCGGGAGCGGATCAGATACGCAGTATTTT,CASSLRGSGSDTQYF
TRBJ2-1,.,.,TRBV6-5,TGTGCCAGCATCCCAGGAGGGGAAGGGGACAATGAGCAGTTCTTC,CASIPGGEGDNEQFF
TRBJ1-4,few,TRBD1,TRBV5-6,TGTGCCAGCAGCAAGGACAGGGGATCAACTAATGAAAAACTGTTTTTT,CASSKDRGSTNEKLFF
TRBJ1-2,.,.,TRBV9,TGTGCCAGCCGACCAGGACATCATTATGGCTACACCTTC,CASRPGHHYGYTF
TRBJ1-1,.,.,TRBV7-2,TGTGCCAGCAGCTTGAACCCCTACTACACTGAAGCTTTCTTT,CASSLNPYYTEAFF
TRBJ2-1,once,TRBD2,TRBV18,TGTGCCAGCTCACTAGGGACTAGCGGGACGGGGCAAAATGAGCAGTTCTTC,CASSLGTSGTGQNEQFF
TRBJ2-7,few,TRBD2,TRBV10-3,TGTGCCATCAGTGCAACTAGCGGGAGTTCCTACGAGCAGTACTTC,CAISATSGSSYEQYF
TRBJ1-5,.,TRBD1,TRBV28,TGTGCCAGCAGTATGGACAGGGGTGGGGTATCGGGCAATCAGCCCCAGCATTTT,CASSMDRGGVSGNQPQHF
TRBJ1-5,once,TRBD1,TRBV7-9,TGTGCCAGCAGCCGGGGACAGGGAAGGGATCAGCCCCAGCATTTT,CASSRGQGRDQPQHF
TRBJ1-2,.,.,TRBV11-2,TGTGCCAGCAGCTCGGGTGGCGACGTCTATGGCTACACCTTC,CASSSGGDVYGYTF
TRBJ1-5,.,.,TRBV6-5,TGTGCCAGCAGTTACTCGAACCGGGACGGGAGACAGCCCCAGCATTTT,CASSYSNRDGRQPQHF
TRBJ2-7,.,TRBD1,TRBV5-8,TGTGCCAGCAGCGGGGGAAGGGGGCAGGCGAGCTCCTACGAGCAGTACTTC,CASSGGRGQASSYEQYF
TRBJ1-4,.,.,TRBV19,TGTGCCAGTAGTTTCCCTCCAGGGGAACGTAATGAAAAACTGTTTTTT,CASSFPPGERNEKLFF
TRBJ1-1,.,.,TRBV7-9,TGTGCCAGCAGCATCACCCAGGGATTCACTGAAGCTTTCTTT,CASSITQGFTEAFF
TRBJ1-5,.,.,TRBV6-1,TGTGCCAGCAGTGAGCAGGGGATCGGGCCCCAGCATTTT,CASSEQGIGPQHF
TRBJ1-5,.,TRBD1,TRBV18,TGTGCCAGCTCGAAGACAGGGAATCAGCCCCAGCATTTT,CASSKTGNQPQHF
TRBJ1-2,.,TRBD1,TRBV4-3,TGCGCCAGCAGCCGATCGGGACAGGGAGTCTATGGCTACACCTTC,CASSRSGQGVYGYTF
TRBJ2-3,.,TRBD2,TRBV11-3,TGTGCCAGCAGCCCCGGGACTAGCGGGAGCACAGATACGCAGTATTTT,CASSPGTSGSTDTQYF
TRBJ1-4,.,.,TRBV20-1,TGCAGTGCTAGTTTTGGGAGAGCAACTAATGAAAAACTGTTTTTT,CSASFGRATNEKLFF
TRBJ2-7,.,TRBD2,TRBV14,TGTGCCAGCAGCCGGGGGACTAACTACTACGAGCAGTACTTC,CASSRGTNYYEQYF
TRBJ1-1,.,TRBD1,TRBV3-1/TRBV3-2,TGTGCCAGCAGCCCCGCAGGGGGCGACACTGAAGCTTTCTTT,CASSPAGGDTEAFF
TRBJ2-2,.,TRBD1,TRBV5-8,TGTGCCAGCAGCTTGTTGGCAGGGGGAGTCACCGGGGAGCTGTTTTTT,CASSLLAGGVTGELFF
TRBJ1-1,.,.,TRBV28,TGTGCCAGCAGTTTCGGGGGGCCCACTGAAGCTTTCTTT,CASSFGGPTEAFF
TRBJ2-7,.,.,TRBV29-1,TGCAGCGTAGCCACCTCTTCCTACGAGCAGTACTTC,CSVATSSYEQYF
TRBJ2-3,.,TRBD1,TRBV19,TGTGCCAGTAGTACCGGGACAGGGGGAACAGATACGCAGTATTTT,CASSTGTGGTDTQYF
TRBJ2-7,.,.,TRBV9,TGTGCCAGCAGTCCCCCCCGGGGGGCGCTGGGCGAGCAGTACTTC,CASSPPRGALGEQYF
TRBJ1-1,.,.,TRBV5-1,TGCGCCAGCAGCGCCACCTGGGGGGGGCGGACTGAAGCTTTCTTT,CASSATWGGRTEAFF
TRBJ2-3,.,TRBD1,TRBV29-1,TGCAGCGTACGGGACAGGGCCACAGATACGCAGTATTTT,CSVRDRATDTQYF
TRBJ1-5,.,.,TRBV2,TGTGCCAGCAGTGAGCGGCAGGGCCCTCAGCCCCAGCATTTT,CASSERQGPQPQHF
TRBJ2-7,few,TRBD1,TRBV11-2,TGTGCCAGCAGCTTAGGGACAGGGGGCTCGAGGTCCTACGAGCAGTACTTC,CASSLGTGGSRSYEQYF
TRBJ1-1,.,.,TRBV3-1/TRBV3-2,TGTGCCAGCAGCCAAGTTATGAGTTCCACTGAAGCTTTCTTT,CASSQVMSSTEAFF
TRBJ1-4,.,TRBD1,TRBV27,TGTGCCAGCAGGCCGACAGGGGTGGCTGAAAAACTGTTTTTT,CASRPTGVAEKLFF
TRBJ2-3,few,.,TRBV11-1,TGTGCCAGCAGCTTAGGGGAGGATACGCAGTATTTT,CASSLGEDTQYF